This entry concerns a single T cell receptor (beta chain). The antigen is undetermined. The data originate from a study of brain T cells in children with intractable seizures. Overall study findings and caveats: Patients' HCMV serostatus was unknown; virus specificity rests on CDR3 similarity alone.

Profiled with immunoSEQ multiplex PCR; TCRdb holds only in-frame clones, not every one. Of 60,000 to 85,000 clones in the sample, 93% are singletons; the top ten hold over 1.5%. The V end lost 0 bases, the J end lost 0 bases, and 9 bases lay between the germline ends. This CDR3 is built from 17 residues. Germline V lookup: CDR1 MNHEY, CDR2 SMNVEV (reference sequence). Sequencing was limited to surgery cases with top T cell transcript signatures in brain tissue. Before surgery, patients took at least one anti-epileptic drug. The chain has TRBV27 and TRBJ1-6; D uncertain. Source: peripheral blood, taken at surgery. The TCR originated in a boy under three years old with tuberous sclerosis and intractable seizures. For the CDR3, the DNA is TGTGCCAGCAGTTTATCGTCAGGCAGCTCCTATAATTCACCCCTCCACTTT. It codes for CASSLSSGSSYNSPLHF.